The clone carrying this T cell receptor (beta chain) came up once. The antigen is undetermined. Vbeta (60) and Jbeta (13) primers were used in the PCR. Clones were sequenced by immunoSEQ multiplex PCR, and TCRdb holds only the in-frame ones, with some missing. Found here are about 160,000 clones, 77% of them singletons; the top ten hold roughly 2%. The sample originates from a study of cytomegalovirus exposure and HLA in healthy donors. Points from the study as a whole: It was in a later analysis that TCR association rates were seen to vary by HLA locus, highest for DRB1 and lowest for HLA-C.

Germline lookup yields CDR1 MRHNA and CDR2 SNTAGT. Trimming removed 2 bases from V and 0 bases from J, with 9 bases in between. The CDR3 is made up of 15 amino acids. The TCR comes from a man between 45 and 60 years old in good health and CMV-seropositive. The chain has TRBV6-4 and TRBJ2-3, with D perhaps matching TRBD2 (6 bases). The sequencing sample was made of PBMCs. In DNA, the CDR3 is TGTGCCAGCAGTGACGGCGGGGTTAGCACAGATACGCAGTATTTT. As protein: CASSDGGVSTDTQYF.